The 4 T cell receptor beta chains reported below all come from one sample, sequenced in a study of cytomegalovirus exposure and HLA in healthy donors. PCR involved 60 Vbeta and 13 Jbeta primers. Measured with immunoSEQ multiplex PCR; TCRdb has only the in-frame clones, and not every one. The sample lists approximately 140,000 clones; almost 80% were seen once. Material: PBMCs. These receptor sequences come from a man aged 18 to 29 in good health and CMV-seronegative.

The chain employs TRBV7-8 and TRBJ1-1; no clear D. The length of the CDR3 is 11 residues. V dropped 5 bases and J dropped 5 bases, with 6 bases sitting between them. Germline V gene lookup returns CDR1 SGHVS and CDR2 FQNEAQ. The CDR3 spells CASSPGTEAFF. The CDR3 DNA sequence: TGTGCCAGCAGCCCAGGTACTGAAGCTTTCTTT.

This chain uses TRBV7-8 with TRBJ1-1; D gene unclear. Germline V CDR1 and CDR2: SGHVS, FQNEAQ. Trimming pared 0 bases from V and 1 base from J, leaving 6 bases between. The CDR3 length is 14 residues. The CDR3 DNA sequence: TGTGCCAGCAGCTTAGCGCCGGGGAACACTGAAGCTTTCTTT. Translation gives CASSLAPGNTEAFF.

V usage is TRBV7-8 and J usage is TRBJ2-2, with TRBD1 identical over 9 bases. Losses at the gene ends were 4 bases for V and 5 bases for J; bases not matched to a gene: 8. CDR1 and CDR2 (germline): SGHVS, FQNEAQ. The CDR3 has 16 residues. The DNA for the CDR3 is TGTGCCAGCAGCTCCGGGACAGGGTTGAGAACCGGGGAGCTGTTTTTT. This codes for CASSSGTGLRTGELFF.

The V call is TRBV5-1, the J call TRBJ2-2, with 7 bases identical to TRBD2. The CDR3 extends over 16 amino acids. Losses at the gene ends were 0 bases for V and 0 bases for J; bases not matched to a gene: 2. CDR1 is SGHRS, CDR2 YFSETQ, per germline. The CDR3 DNA sequence: TGCGCCAGCAGCTTGGGGGGGGGAACGAACACCGGGGAGCTGTTTTTT. It codes for CASSLGGGTNTGELFF.